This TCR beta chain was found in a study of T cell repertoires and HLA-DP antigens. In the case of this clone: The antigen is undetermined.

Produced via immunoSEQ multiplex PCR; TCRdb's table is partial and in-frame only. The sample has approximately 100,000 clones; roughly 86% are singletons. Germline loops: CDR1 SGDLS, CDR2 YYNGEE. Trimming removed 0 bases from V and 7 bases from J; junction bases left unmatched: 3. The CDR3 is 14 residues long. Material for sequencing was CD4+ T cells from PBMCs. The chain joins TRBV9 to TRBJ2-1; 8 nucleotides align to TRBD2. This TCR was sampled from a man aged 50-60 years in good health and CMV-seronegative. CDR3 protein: CASSVAGGGNEQFF. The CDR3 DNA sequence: TGTGCCAGCAGCGTAGCGGGAGGGGGGAATGAGCAGTTCTTC.